This T cell receptor (beta chain) comes out of a study of blood T cell repertoires in COVID-19 (dated by TCRdb to 2020 to 2021). Some background on the complete study: Samples from collaborators originated in the United States, Italy and Spain and spanned both the acute and convalescent phases of COVID-19. The prospective study material was composed of cDNA or gDNA derived from T cells, B-cell-depleted T cells, or PBMCs. Subjects who had been exposed to COVID-19, were actively infected with it, or had recovered from it provided the deeply sampled blood TCRbeta repertoires that made up the dataset. The repertoires were made available in a free public database intended to serve as a resource for research on the immune response to SARS-CoV-2. Samples were obtained from the ongoing ImmuneRACE study (first 160 participants) and from approximately 1,200 subjects provided by 6 global collaborators. A de-identified subject ID, COVID-19 status, age in years and sex were almost always included in the sample metadata. Where available, HLA class I and class II types were taken from metadata supplied by the sample provider and were not determined by assay-based typing.

Whole blood was collected in K2EDTA tubes by collaborating institutions according to the institutions' own protocols. For TCRbeta analysis, collaborators shipped samples as frozen whole blood, isolated PBMCs, or DNA extracted from either of those sample types. Findings and caveats that apply to the study as a whole: How much clinical and demographic metadata was included differed by source and by participant, and the metadata was provided uncurated.

A word on this clone: No cognate antigen has been identified for it. Qualities for individual bases were not recorded, and no much larger clone is one base off.

CDR1 and CDR2 are drawn from the germline V gene: ENHRY, SYGVKD. The CDR3 holds 13 amino acids from the cysteine to the phenylalanine. The sequence is cut down to CDR3 DNA, 39 bases in frame from base 1. The junction carries 11 bases between V and J, which are trimmed by 3 bases and 7 bases respectively. TCRbeta CDR3 regions were amplified from genomic DNA using the immunoSEQ Assay, a bias-controlled multiplex PCR. The authors processed their data as follows. Within the assay, amplification of reference gene primers was used to estimate how many nucleated cells each sample contained. Sequence reads were collapsed and filtered to measure the absolute abundance of every unique TCRbeta CDR3 rearrangement. For each sample, productive Simpson clonality was calculated by taking the square root of Simpson's diversity index across productive rearrangements. TCRdb took this table from immuneACCESS and kept in-frame rearrangements with V and J called. Such tables lack part of the clones; where checked against another copy, unresolved V genes explain under half of the gap, and the rest is unexplained. V and J calls and clone size are given by that table; D and trimming were obtained from the DNA. The sample table contains about 110,000 clones; only one count was recorded for approximately 83% of them. Under 5% of the sample is in the top ten clones.

The chain uses TRBV10-3 and TRBJ2-3; TRBD2 is perhaps the D gene, given 5 matching bases. This receptor was obtained from a woman aged 70-85 years with acute or convalescent COVID-19. The material sequenced was peripheral blood. The CDR3 amino acid sequence is: CAISERTANTQYF. The DNA is as follows: TGTGCCATCAGTGAAAGGACTGCAAATACGCAGTATTTT.